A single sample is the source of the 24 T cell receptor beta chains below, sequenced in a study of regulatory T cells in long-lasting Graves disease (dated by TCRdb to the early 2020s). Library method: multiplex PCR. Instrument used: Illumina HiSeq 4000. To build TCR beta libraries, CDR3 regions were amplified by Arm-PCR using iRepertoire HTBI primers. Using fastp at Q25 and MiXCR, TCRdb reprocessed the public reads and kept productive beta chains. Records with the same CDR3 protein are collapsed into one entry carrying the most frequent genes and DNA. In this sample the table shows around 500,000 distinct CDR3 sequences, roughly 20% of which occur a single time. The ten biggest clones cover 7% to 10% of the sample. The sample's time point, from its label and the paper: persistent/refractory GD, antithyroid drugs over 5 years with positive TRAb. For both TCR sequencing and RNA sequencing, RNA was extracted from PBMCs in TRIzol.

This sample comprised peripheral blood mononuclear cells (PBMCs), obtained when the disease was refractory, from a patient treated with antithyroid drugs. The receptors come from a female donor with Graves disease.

The CDR3 spells CAWTKTRNTIYF. Written as DNA, the CDR3 is TGTGCCTGGACGAAAACGAGAAACACCATATATTTT. The genes are TRBV30 and TRBJ1-3; D gene ambiguous. The CDR3 length is 12 residues. The V gene lost 4 bases and the J gene lost 5 bases, with 9 bases spanning the gap. Germline CDR1 and CDR2: GTSNPN and SVGIG (reference sequence).

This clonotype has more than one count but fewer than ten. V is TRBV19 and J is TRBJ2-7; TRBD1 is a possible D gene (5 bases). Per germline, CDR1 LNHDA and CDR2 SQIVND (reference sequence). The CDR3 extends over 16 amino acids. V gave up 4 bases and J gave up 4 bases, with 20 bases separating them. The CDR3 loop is CASSTLVGQGSYEQYF. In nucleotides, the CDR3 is TGTGCCAGTAGTACGCTCGTAGGGCAGGGATCTTACGAGCAGTACTTC.

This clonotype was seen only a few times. CDR3 sequence: CASRSGDQGGANVLTF. DNA of the CDR3: TGTGCCAGCAGATCCGGGGATCAAGGTGGGGCCAACGTCCTGACTTTC. The chain links TRBV9 to TRBJ2-6; possibly TRBD2 for D (5 bases). The ends were cut back, 5 bases at V and 3 bases at J, with 15 bases in the middle. This CDR3 contains 16 residues. Germline V CDR1 and CDR2: SGDLS, YYNGEE.

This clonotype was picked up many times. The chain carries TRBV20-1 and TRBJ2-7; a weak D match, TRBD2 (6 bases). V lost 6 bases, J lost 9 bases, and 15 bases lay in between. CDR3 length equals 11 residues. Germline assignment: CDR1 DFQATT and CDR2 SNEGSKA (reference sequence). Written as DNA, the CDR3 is TGCAGTGCCGGGGGTCCCGACGGGCAGTACTTC. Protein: CSAGGPDGQYF.

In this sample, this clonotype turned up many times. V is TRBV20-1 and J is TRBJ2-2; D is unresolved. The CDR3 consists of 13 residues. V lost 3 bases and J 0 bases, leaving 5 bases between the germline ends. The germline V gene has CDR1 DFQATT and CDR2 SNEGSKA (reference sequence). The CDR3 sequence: CSARAANTGELFF. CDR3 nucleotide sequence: TGCAGTGCTAGGGCAGCGAACACCGGGGAGCTGTTTTTT.

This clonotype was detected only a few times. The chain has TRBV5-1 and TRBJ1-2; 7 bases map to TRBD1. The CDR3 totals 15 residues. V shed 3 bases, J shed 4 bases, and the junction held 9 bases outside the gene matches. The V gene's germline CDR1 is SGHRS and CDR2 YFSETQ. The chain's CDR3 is CASSSRDSGLYGYTF. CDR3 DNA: TGCGCCAGCAGCTCTAGGGACAGTGGACTCTATGGCTACACCTTC.

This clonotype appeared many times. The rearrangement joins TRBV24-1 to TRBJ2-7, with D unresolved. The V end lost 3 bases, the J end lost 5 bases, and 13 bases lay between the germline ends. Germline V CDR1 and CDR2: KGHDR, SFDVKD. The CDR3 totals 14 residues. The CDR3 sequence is CATSDTSRVDEQYF. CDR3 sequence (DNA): TGTGCCACCAGTGATACGTCCCGGGTGGACGAGCAGTACTTC.

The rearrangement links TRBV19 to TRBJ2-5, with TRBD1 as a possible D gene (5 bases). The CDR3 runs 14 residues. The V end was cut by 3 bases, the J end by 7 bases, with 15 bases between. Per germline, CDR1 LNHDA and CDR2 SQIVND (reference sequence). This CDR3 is CASSMSQTVGTQYF. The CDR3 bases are TGTGCCAGTAGTATGAGTCAGACAGTCGGGACCCAGTACTTC.

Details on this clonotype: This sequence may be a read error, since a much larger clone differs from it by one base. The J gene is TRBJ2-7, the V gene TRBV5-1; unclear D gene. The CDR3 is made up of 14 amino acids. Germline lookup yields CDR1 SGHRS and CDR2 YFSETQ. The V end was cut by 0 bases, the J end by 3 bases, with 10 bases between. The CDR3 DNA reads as TGCGCCAGCAGCTTGGCCCCAGTCCTCTACGAGCAGTACTTC. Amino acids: CASSLAPVLYEQYF.

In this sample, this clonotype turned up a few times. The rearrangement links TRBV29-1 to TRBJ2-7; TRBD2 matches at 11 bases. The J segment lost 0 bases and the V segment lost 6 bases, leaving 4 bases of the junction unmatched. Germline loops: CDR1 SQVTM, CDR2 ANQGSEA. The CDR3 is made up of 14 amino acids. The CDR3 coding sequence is TGCAGCGTCGTAGCGGGAGGGAGCTCCTACGAGCAGTACTTC. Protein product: CSVVAGGSSYEQYF.

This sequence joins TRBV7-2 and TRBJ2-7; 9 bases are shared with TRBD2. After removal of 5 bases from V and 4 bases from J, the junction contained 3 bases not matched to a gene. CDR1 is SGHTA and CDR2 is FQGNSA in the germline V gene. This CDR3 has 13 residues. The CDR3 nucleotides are TGTGCCAGCAGCCGACTAGCGGTATACGAGCAGTACTTC. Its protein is CASSRLAVYEQYF.

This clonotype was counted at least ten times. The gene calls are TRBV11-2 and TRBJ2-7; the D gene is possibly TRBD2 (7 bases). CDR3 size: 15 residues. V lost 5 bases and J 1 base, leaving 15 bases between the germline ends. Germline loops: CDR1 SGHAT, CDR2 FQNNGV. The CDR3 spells CASSPRAGTSYEQYF. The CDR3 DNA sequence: TGTGCCAGCAGCCCAAGAGCGGGGACATCCTACGAGCAGTACTTC.

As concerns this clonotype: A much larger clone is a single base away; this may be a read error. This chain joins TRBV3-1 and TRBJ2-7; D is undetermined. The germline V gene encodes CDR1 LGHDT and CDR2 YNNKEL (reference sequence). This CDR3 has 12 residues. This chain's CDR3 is CAGSQTFYEQYF. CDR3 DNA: TGTGCCGGCAGCCAAACCTTCTACGAGCAGTACTTC.

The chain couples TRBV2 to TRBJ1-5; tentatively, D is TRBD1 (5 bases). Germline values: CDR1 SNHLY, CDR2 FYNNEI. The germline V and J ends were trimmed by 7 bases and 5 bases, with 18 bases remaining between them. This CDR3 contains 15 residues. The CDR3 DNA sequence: TGTGCCAGCACCCTATCGCAGGGCTTCGATCAGCCCCAGCATTTT. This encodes CASTLSQGFDQPQHF.

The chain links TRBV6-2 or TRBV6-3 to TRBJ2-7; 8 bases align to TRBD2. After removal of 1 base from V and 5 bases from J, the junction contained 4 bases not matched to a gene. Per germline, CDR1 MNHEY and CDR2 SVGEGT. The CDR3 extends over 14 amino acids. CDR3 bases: TGTGCCAGCAGTTACTTAGAACTAGCGGACGAGCAGTACTTC. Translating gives CASSYLELADEQYF.

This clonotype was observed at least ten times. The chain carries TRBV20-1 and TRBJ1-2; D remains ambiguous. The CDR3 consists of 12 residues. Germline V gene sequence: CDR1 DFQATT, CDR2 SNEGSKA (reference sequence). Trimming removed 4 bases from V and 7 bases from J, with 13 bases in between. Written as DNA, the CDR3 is TGCAGTGCTACCGGTGGGGTTCTTGGCTACACCTTC. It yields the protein CSATGGVLGYTF.

CDR3 sequence: CASSLDRGRDEQYF. DNA of the CDR3: TGCGCCAGCAGCTTGGATCGCGGGAGGGACGAGCAGTACTTC. This chain links TRBV5-1 with TRBJ2-7, with 9 nucleotides matching TRBD2. Germline assignment: CDR1 SGHRS and CDR2 YFSETQ. The junction had 3 bases not matched to a gene; V was cut back by 0 bases and J by 5 bases. CDR3 length equals 14 residues.

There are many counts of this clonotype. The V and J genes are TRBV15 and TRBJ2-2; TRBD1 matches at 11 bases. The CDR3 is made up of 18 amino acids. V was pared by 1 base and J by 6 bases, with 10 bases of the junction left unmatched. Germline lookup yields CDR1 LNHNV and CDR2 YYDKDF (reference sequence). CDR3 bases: TGTGCCACCAGCAGAGGGCCCCCGGGACAGGGGGTTTCCGGGGAGCTGTTTTTT. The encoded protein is CATSRGPPGQGVSGELFF.

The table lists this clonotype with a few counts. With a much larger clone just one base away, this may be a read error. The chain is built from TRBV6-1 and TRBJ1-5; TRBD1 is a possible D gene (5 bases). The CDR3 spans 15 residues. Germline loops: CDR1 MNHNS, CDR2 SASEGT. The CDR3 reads CASSPRGAGNRPQHF. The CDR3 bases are TGTGCCAGCAGTCCCCGCGGGGCGGGCAATCGGCCCCAGCATTTT.

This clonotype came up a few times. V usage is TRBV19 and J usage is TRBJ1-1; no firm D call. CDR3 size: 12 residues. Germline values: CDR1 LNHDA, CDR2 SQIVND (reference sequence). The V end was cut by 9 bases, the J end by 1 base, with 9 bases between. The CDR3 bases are TGTGCCAGCCGGATTGAGAACACTGAAGCTTTCTTT. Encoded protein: CASRIENTEAFF.

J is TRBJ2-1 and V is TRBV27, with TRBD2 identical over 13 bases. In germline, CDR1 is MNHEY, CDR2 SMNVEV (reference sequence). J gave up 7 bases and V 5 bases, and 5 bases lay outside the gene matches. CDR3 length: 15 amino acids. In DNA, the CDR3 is TGTGCCAGCAGTACACTAGCGGGAGGGAGGAATGAGCAGTTCTTC. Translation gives CASSTLAGGRNEQFF.

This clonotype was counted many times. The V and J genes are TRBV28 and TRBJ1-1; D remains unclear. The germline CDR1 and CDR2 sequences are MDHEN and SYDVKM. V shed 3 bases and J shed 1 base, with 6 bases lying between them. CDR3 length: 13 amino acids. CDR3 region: CASSFSGNTEAFF. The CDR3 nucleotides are TGTGCCAGCAGTTTCTCAGGGAACACTGAAGCTTTCTTT.

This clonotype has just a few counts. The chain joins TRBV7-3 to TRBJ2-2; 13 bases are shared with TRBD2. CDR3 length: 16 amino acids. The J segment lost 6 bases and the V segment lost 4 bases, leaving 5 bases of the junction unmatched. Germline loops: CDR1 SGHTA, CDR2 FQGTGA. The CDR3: CASSSIGTSGAGELFF. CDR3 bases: TGTGCCAGCAGCTCAATCGGGACTAGCGGGGCCGGGGAGCTGTTTTTT.

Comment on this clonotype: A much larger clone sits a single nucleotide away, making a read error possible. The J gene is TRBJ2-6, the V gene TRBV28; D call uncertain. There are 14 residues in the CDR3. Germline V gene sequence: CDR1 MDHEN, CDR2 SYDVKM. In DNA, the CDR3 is TGTGCCGGCAGCCAATCTTACGGGGCCAACGTCCTGACTTTC. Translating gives CAGSQSYGANVLTF.